This TCR beta chain was sequenced during a study of T cells after yellow fever vaccination. Whole-study context: Preparing low-cell-number fractions relied on SMART-Seq v4 Ultra Low Input.

TCRdb processed the 5' RACE reads anew with MiXCR; each CDR3 protein has one entry. The sample holds fewer than 400,000 distinct CDR3 sequences, approximately 11% seen once. Trimming cost V 5 bases and J 5 bases; bases outside gene matches: 2. Per germline, CDR1 SGHAT and CDR2 FQDESV (reference sequence). The CDR3 has 13 amino acids. The V gene is TRBV11-1, the J gene TRBJ1-5; 8 bases match TRBD1. Sequenced here: CD4+ T cells sorted from PBMCs, sampled 45 days after the yellow fever booster vaccination. This receptor was obtained from a man between 18 and 35 years old who received the YFV17D yellow fever vaccine. This chain's CDR3 is CASSPTGDQPQHF. The CDR3, as DNA: TGTGCCAGCAGCCCGACAGGGGATCAGCCCCAGCATTTT.